This T cell receptor (beta chain) was found in a study of T-cell reconstitution after alpha-beta-depleted transplantation in children. During its preparation, the TCRbeta library received unique molecular identifiers. Using its own MiXCR run on the PCR reads, TCRdb lists one record per CDR3 protein. Here the sample spans approximately 630,000 distinct CDR3 sequences, roughly 14% being singletons. The specimen comprised PBMCs, sampled before TCRalphabeta/CD19-depleted stem cell transplant. The clonotype comes from a girl aged 2-10 years with congenital amegakaryocytic thrombocytopenia, due to receive a stem cell transplant.

The CDR3 bases are TGTGCCAGCAGCTTAGTGCAGGGAAGCACAGATACGCAGTATTTT. Translating gives CASSLVQGSTDTQYF. The gene calls are TRBV7-9 and TRBJ2-3, with D possibly matching TRBD1 (5 bases). This CDR3 region has 15 residues. Germline V gene data show CDR1 as SEHNR and CDR2 as FQNEAQ (reference sequence). Trimming left V 1 base short and J 0 bases short, with 8 bases between.